A selection of T cell receptor beta chains follows, all from one sample in a study of blood T cell repertoires in COVID-19. The method was immunoSEQ multiplex PCR; TCRdb's version includes in-frame clones alone and lacks a portion of them. The sample contains about half a million clones, 70% to 90% of which appear only once. Sequencing input: peripheral blood. The receptors here all came from a human donor in a cohort sampled during active COVID-19. Both conserved end residues are part of each CDR3. A D gene is named only where the DNA matches it firmly. Expanded clones get a size class; other rows say once, few or many, or leave the size out.

>TRBJ1-1|-|TRBV18|TRBD1
CASSYTGGGTEAFF
TGTGCCAGCTCATATACAGGGGGAGGGACTGAAGCTTTCTTT
>TRBJ2-1|-|TRBV12-5|-
CASGLLRGSSYNEQFF
TGTGCTAGTGGTTTGTTGAGGGGGAGCTCCTACAATGAGCAGTTCTTC
>TRBJ1-4|-|TRBV28|TRBD1
CASSETGTLTNEKLFF
TGTGCCAGCAGTGAGACAGGGACTCTTACTAATGAAAAACTGTTTTTT
>TRBJ1-1|few|TRBV7-2|TRBD1
CASSSGQLNEAFF
TGTGCCAGCAGCTCGGGACAGCTTAATGAAGCTTTCTTT
>TRBJ1-2|few|TRBV6-1|TRBD1
CASSERQGDYGYTF
TGTGCCAGCAGTGAACGACAGGGCGACTATGGCTACACCTTC
>TRBJ2-7|once|TRBV9|TRBD1
CASSVEGTGAYEQYF
TGTGCCAGCAGCGTAGAAGGGACAGGGGCCTACGAGCAGTACTTC
>TRBJ1-4|-|TRBV4-3|-
CASSQGSTGYSEKLFF
TGCGCCAGCAGCCAAGGAAGCACAGGGTATTCTGAAAAACTGTTTTTT
>TRBJ1-1|-|TRBV25-1|-
CASRTVNTEAFF
TGTGCCAGCCGGACAGTGAACACTGAAGCTTTCTTT
>TRBJ1-2|few|TRBV11-2|-
CASSPPGGYDGYTF
TGTGCCAGCAGTCCCCCGGGGGGGTATGATGGCTACACCTTC
>TRBJ2-7|-|TRBV7-2|TRBD1
CASSLTGDLRYEQYF
TGTGCCAGCAGCTTAACAGGGGACCTTCGTTACGAGCAGTACTTC
>TRBJ1-3|-|TRBV19|TRBD1
CASSKRTGGANTIYF
TGTGCCAGTAGCAAACGGACAGGGGGCGCGAACACCATATATTTT
>TRBJ1-5|many|TRBV28|-
CASPPSAGATYSNQPQHF
TGTGCCAGCCCCCCTTCCGCAGGGGCTACATATAGCAATCAGCCCCAGCATTTT
>TRBJ1-1|-|TRBV30|-
CAWTSAGNTEAFF
TGTGCCTGGACCTCAGCGGGGAATACTGAAGCTTTCTTT